These 26 T cell receptor beta chains came from one sample sequenced in a study of human T cells and chemical hapten exposure. Time point reported: patch test 2, 6 weeks after DPC sensitization. The treatment denotes: therapeutic diphenylcyclopropenone sensitization with weekly scalp DPC. One entry per CDR3 protein results from TCRdb running MiXCR on the RACE reads. Of roughly 150,000 distinct CDR3 sequences listed, 12% were seen once; the top ten hold around 1.4%. This material consisted of whole blood, taken in connection with sensitization to the hapten diphenylcyclopropenone (DPC). The receptors were sampled from a woman between 45 and 65 years old with alopecia areata. Some clones in this sample may be carry-over from other donors' samples.

The table lists this clonotype with a few counts. This chain links TRBV12-3 or TRBV12-4 with TRBJ2-7; D is possibly TRBD1 (6 bases). The CDR3 is 15 amino acids. V was cut by 3 bases and J by 5 bases, with 17 bases left in between. The CDR3 DNA reads as TGTGCCAGCAGTTTGAGGGGCAGGGCAGGGGACGAGCAGTACTTC. It translates to CASSLRGRAGDEQYF.

This clonotype was seen a handful of times. The chain joins TRBV6-2 or TRBV6-3 to TRBJ1-6; D gene ambiguous. The CDR3 is made up of 14 amino acids. Trimming cost V 5 bases and J 8 bases, with 13 bases left between them. CDR1 is MNHEY and CDR2 is SVGEGT in the germline V gene. The CDR3 region is CASSRISTDSPLHF. CDR3 DNA: TGTGCCAGCAGTCGGATCTCAACGGATTCACCCCTCCACTTT.

There are a few counts of this clonotype. This chain joins TRBV2 and TRBJ2-3, with D possibly matching TRBD2 (6 bases). The CDR3 is made up of 14 amino acids. From germline, CDR1 is SNHLY and CDR2 FYNNEI. The ends were cut back, 10 bases at V and 3 bases at J, with 17 bases in the middle. In DNA, the CDR3 is TGTGCCACGGCGGGGAAGGTTTGGACAGATACGCAGTATTTT. This gives the protein CATAGKVWTDTQYF.

The chain combines TRBV24-1 with TRBJ2-5, with D possibly being TRBD1 (5 bases). This CDR3 spans 14 amino acids. Germline V lookup: CDR1 KGHDR, CDR2 SFDVKD. Trimming removed 1 base at V and 5 bases at J, with 10 bases between. The CDR3 DNA follows: TGTGCCACCAGTGATTTAGGGGCGGTGGAGACCCAGTACTTC. Protein product: CATSDLGAVETQYF.

This clonotype showed up just a few times. The rearrangement uses TRBV29-1 and TRBJ1-2, with D perhaps matching TRBD1 (5 bases). The CDR3 spans 13 residues. V was trimmed by 2 bases and J by 8 bases, leaving 15 bases between them. Germline-derived CDR1 and CDR2 are SQVTM and ANQGSEA. Here the CDR3 DNA reads TGCAGCGTTGAATGGGGGACCCGCGGGGGCTACACCTTC. This encodes CSVEWGTRGGYTF. Variable domain in full (rest from reference TRBV29-1 and TRBJ1-2): SAVISQKPSRDICQRGTSLTIQCQVDSQVTMMFWYRQQPGQSLTLIATANQGSEATYESGFVIDKFPISRPNLTFSTLTVSNMSPEDSSIYLCSVEWGTRGGYTFGSGTRLTVV.

This clonotype turned up a few times. This chain connects TRBV5-1 to TRBJ2-1, with 7 positions matching TRBD1. Trimming removed 1 base from V and 2 bases from J; junction bases left unmatched: 3. The germline V gene has CDR1 SGHRS and CDR2 YFSETQ. This CDR3 comprises 15 residues. The CDR3 coding sequence is TGCGCCAGCAGCTTGACAGGGGCGGCCTACAATGAGCAGTTCTTC. It codes for CASSLTGAAYNEQFF.

The chain links TRBV20-1 to TRBJ2-1, with TRBD2 identical over 8 bases. The V gene end was trimmed by 8 bases and the J gene end by 6 bases; junction bases not matched to a gene: 12. The germline V gene encodes CDR1 DFQATT and CDR2 SNEGSKA (reference sequence). The CDR3 extends over 14 amino acids. CDR3 loop: CSPHPSGTSNEQFF. CDR3 coding DNA: TGCAGTCCCCACCCCAGCGGGACTAGCAATGAGCAGTTCTTC.

The chain's CDR3 is CASSLSGDSPQYF. The CDR3 DNA is TGTGCCAGCAGCTTATCAGGGGACAGTCCCCAGTACTTC. This rearrangement joins TRBV7-9 to TRBJ2-5; 7 positions agree with TRBD1. The CDR3 consists of 13 residues. Germline V lookup: CDR1 SEHNR, CDR2 FQNEAQ (reference sequence). V gave up 2 bases and J gave up 9 bases; unmatched junction bases: 6.

This clonotype was recorded at least ten times. This chain links TRBV5-4 with TRBJ2-1; TRBD2 aligns across 10 bases. The germline V gene encodes CDR1 SGHNT and CDR2 YYREEE (reference sequence). The CDR3 is 16 amino acids. V trimming: 3 bases; J trimming: 7 bases; junction bases outside the gene matches: 10. CDR3 region: CASSYGAGGPGNEQFF. The CDR3, as DNA: TGTGCCAGCAGCTATGGAGCGGGAGGGCCGGGGAATGAGCAGTTCTTC.

This chain uses TRBV21-1 with TRBJ2-2; the listed D gene, TRBD1, was not tested against the DNA. TRBV21-1 is described as a pseudogene. The CDR3 contains 13 residues. CDR3 sequence (DNA): TGTGCCAGCACCCCCGGGGGAACCGGGGAGCTGTTTTTT. Its protein is CASTPGGTGELFF.

V gene TRBV7-2 combines with J gene TRBJ1-4; the D is unclear. CDR3 length equals 15 residues. Germline V lookup: CDR1 SGHTA, CDR2 FQGNSA. V gave up 1 base and J gave up 0 bases, with 6 bases separating them. The CDR3 is CASSLVAATNEKLFF. CDR3 in DNA: TGTGCCAGCAGCTTAGTAGCGGCAACTAATGAAAAACTGTTTTTT. The entire variable domain, with the rest obtained from reference TRBV7-2 and TRBJ1-4, is as follows: GAGVSQSPSNKVTEKGKDVELRCDPISGHTALYWYRQSLGQGLEFLIYFQGNSAPDKSGLPSDRFSAERTGGSVSTLTIQRTQQEDSAVYLCASSLVAATNEKLFFGSGTQLSVL.

The chain has TRBV4-3 and TRBJ2-7; 11 nucleotides agree with TRBD1. CDR1 and CDR2 from the germline V gene are LGHNA and YSLEER. The CDR3 runs 15 residues. V trimming: 3 bases; J trimming: 2 bases; junction bases outside the gene matches: 3. The CDR3 region is CASSQDRGPPYEQYF. For the CDR3, the DNA is TGCGCCAGCAGCCAGGACAGGGGGCCCCCCTACGAGCAGTACTTC.

The chain employs TRBV20-1 and TRBJ2-7; perhaps TRBD2 as D (6 bases). This CDR3 contains 14 residues. V was cut by 6 bases and J by 4 bases, with 19 bases left in between. Germline values: CDR1 DFQATT, CDR2 SNEGSKA (reference sequence). The CDR3 spells CSAPELAARYEQYF. The CDR3 DNA reads TGCAGTGCCCCGGAACTAGCAGCGAGATACGAGCAGTACTTC.

This clonotype was seen many times. The chain carries TRBV28 and TRBJ2-7; the D gene is possibly TRBD1 (5 bases). The CDR3 spans 16 residues. V shed 3 bases and J shed 3 bases, with 18 bases lying between them. In germline, CDR1 is MDHEN, CDR2 SYDVKM. The CDR3 protein is CASSFPRGRVIYEQYF. The DNA of the CDR3 is TGTGCCAGCAGTTTCCCCCGCGGCAGGGTCATCTACGAGCAGTACTTC.

The J gene is TRBJ2-6, the V gene TRBV28, with D possibly matching TRBD2 (6 bases). The germline CDR1 and CDR2 sequences are MDHEN and SYDVKM. With 6 bases removed from V and 5 bases from J, the gap between germline ends came to 20 bases. The CDR3 has 17 amino acids. CDR3 nucleotides: TGTGCCAGCAGCTCCGGGACTGTGGTCGAGAGGGCCAACGTCCTGACTTTC. Amino acids: CASSSGTVVERANVLTF. The full variable domain, in which reference TRBV28 and TRBJ2-6 provide the parts outside the CDR3, is DVKVTQSSRYLVKRTGEKVFLECVQDMDHENMFWYRQDPGLGLRLIYFSYDVKMKEKGDIPEGYSVSREKKERFSLILESASTNQTSMYLCASSSGTVVERANVLTFGAGSRLTVL.

This clonotype was picked up many times. The chain has TRBV2 and TRBJ2-1; D gene ambiguous. Germline assignment: CDR1 SNHLY and CDR2 FYNNEI. With 7 bases removed from V and 2 bases from J, the gap between germline ends came to 6 bases. The CDR3 extends over 12 amino acids. The chain's CDR3 is CASTGPYNEQFF. CDR3 DNA: TGTGCCAGCACCGGACCCTACAATGAGCAGTTCTTC.

The chain links TRBV27 to TRBJ2-7; 7 nucleotides align to TRBD1. The CDR3 consists of 13 residues. Germline assignment: CDR1 MNHEY and CDR2 SMNVEV (reference sequence). V lost 6 bases, J lost 1 base, and 3 bases stayed unmatched. The CDR3 bases are TGTGCCAGCAGCTGGGACAGTTCCTACGAGCAGTACTTC. Amino acid sequence: CASSWDSSYEQYF.

This chain joins TRBV2 and TRBJ2-4; D ambiguous. The V gene lost 5 bases and the J gene lost 6 bases, with 14 bases spanning the gap. In germline, CDR1 is SNHLY, CDR2 FYNNEI. The CDR3 is 14 amino acids. The CDR3 nucleotides are TGTGCCAGCAGTTTACGTGCGGAAGGAAACATTCAGTACTTC. Its translation: CASSLRAEGNIQYF.

This clonotype was seen a handful of times. CDR3 protein: CATSREPLLAGAYEQYF. The CDR3 DNA reads TGTGCCACCAGCAGAGAGCCCCTCCTAGCGGGAGCCTACGAGCAGTACTTC. The chain links TRBV15 to TRBJ2-7; 10 nucleotides match TRBD2. With 0 bases clipped from V and 2 bases from J, the junction kept 7 bases outside the gene matches. Germline V gene sequence: CDR1 LNHNV, CDR2 YYDKDF (reference sequence). The CDR3 has 17 amino acids.

Only a few counts were recorded for this clonotype. The chain recombines TRBV6-5 with TRBJ2-3; D may be TRBD1 (7 bases). Trimming pared 2 bases from V and 2 bases from J, leaving 17 bases between. The CDR3 runs 17 residues. Per the germline V gene, CDR1 is MNHEY and CDR2 is SVGAGI. The CDR3: CASSYGGGPGNTDTQYF. CDR3 coding DNA: TGTGCCAGCAGTTACGGAGGGGGCCCCGGAAACACAGATACGCAGTATTTT.

The sample holds a few counts of this clonotype. The gene calls are TRBV6-6 and TRBJ2-7, with TRBD1 as a possible D gene (6 bases). V was shortened by 0 bases and J by 6 bases, with 12 bases between the two germline ends. Germline V lookup: CDR1 MNHNY, CDR2 SVGAGI (reference sequence). The CDR3 length is 14 residues. Here the CDR3 reads CASSYSMGTLEQYF. DNA for the CDR3: TGTGCCAGCAGTTACTCGATGGGGACACTCGAGCAGTACTTC.

This clonotype was found many times. The CDR3 region has the DNA TGCGCCAGCAGGGACGGGACCCTTAATGAAAAACTGTTTTTT. Protein product: CASRDGTLNEKLFF. The rearrangement uses TRBV5-1 and TRBJ1-4; a possible D gene is TRBD1 (5 bases). The CDR3 sequence is 14 residues long. Trimming stripped 5 bases from V and 4 bases from J, with 12 bases between. CDR1 and CDR2 from the germline V gene are SGHRS and YFSETQ.

This clonotype was recorded a few times. The rearrangement joins TRBV20-1 to TRBJ2-1, with D tentatively TRBD2 (5 bases). V lost 4 bases and J lost 2, with 9 bases in between. The germline V gene encodes CDR1 DFQATT and CDR2 SNEGSKA (reference sequence). The CDR3 sequence is 13 residues long. CDR3 sequence: CSATAGAYNEQFF. CDR3 coding DNA: TGCAGTGCTACGGCGGGCGCCTACAATGAGCAGTTCTTC.

A few counts support this clonotype. The gene calls are TRBV10-3 and TRBJ2-3, with D unresolved. This CDR3 has 12 amino acids. V lost 4 bases, J lost 4 bases, and 6 bases lay in between. Per the germline V gene, CDR1 is ENHRY and CDR2 is SYGVKD. The CDR3 nucleotides are TGTGCCATCAGTGTACTGCCAGATACGCAGTATTTT. Protein: CAISVLPDTQYF.

The V and J genes are TRBV14 and TRBJ2-2, with D perhaps being TRBD1 or TRBD2 (5 bases each). The germline gives CDR1 SGHDN, CDR2 FVKESK. V lost 2 bases to trimming and J lost 0 bases, with 13 bases between them. There are 17 residues in the CDR3. Here the CDR3 DNA reads TGTGCCAGCAGCCAATTCCGAGGGACGTCGAACACCGGGGAGCTGTTTTTT. As protein: CASSQFRGTSNTGELFF.

In its sample, this clonotype was seen many times. The rearrangement uses TRBV3-1 and TRBJ1-6, with a possible D match to TRBD1 (6 bases). CDR1 is LGHDT, CDR2 YNNKEL, per germline (reference sequence). The CDR3 is 14 residues long. V was cut by 1 base and J by 9 bases, with 10 bases left in between. CDR3 nucleotides: TGTGCCAGCAGCCAAGCCGGGACATTTTCACCCCTCCACTTT. Amino acids: CASSQAGTFSPLHF.